The clone carrying this TCR beta chain was detected many times. The data derive from a study of spatial heterogeneity in lung cancer. One entry per CDR3 protein, called by TCRdb with MiXCR from the 5' RACE reads. The top ten clones hold less than 35% of a sample with some 21,000 distinct CDR3 sequences, under 4% of them seen once. Time point here: sample taken at primary tumor resection. Sequencing covered unsorted whole RNA taken from tumor, nontumor lung or frozen PBMC. V lost 4 bases, J lost 5 bases, and 8 bases stayed unmatched. The CDR3 runs to 15 residues. CDR1 is SGHRS and CDR2 is YFSETQ in the germline V gene.

The source material was PBMCs, sampled at surgery. The TCR sequence derives from a female donor with early-stage non-small cell lung cancer. The chain uses TRBV5-1 and TRBJ1-1; TRBD1 agrees at 10 bases. Here the CDR3 reads CASSTWTGGGTEAFF. The CDR3 region has the DNA TGCGCCAGCAGCACTTGGACAGGGGGTGGTACTGAAGCTTTCTTT.